The clone carrying this T cell receptor beta chain was detected only a few times. Its antigen is still unknown. The authors ran a second PCR of about 6 to 11 cycles using a sample-barcoded 5' primer and a J-beta primer mix. TCRdb re-called the 5' RACE reads through MiXCR, storing one row per CDR3 protein. The sample lists about 500,000 distinct CDR3 sequences; approximately 25% were seen once. Trimming cost V 3 bases and J 7 bases, with 19 bases left between them. This CDR3 region has 16 residues. Germline V gene data show CDR1 as SGHAT and CDR2 as FQNNGV. The sample comes from a study of blood T cells in healthy people across ages. Study findings and constraints: Donors of long life had a larger count of naive CD4+ cells and greater diversity than aged donors.

This sample also belongs to another study, concerning T cells of mothers and their children. That work contributes: In this cohort, donors were three healthy Caucasian mothers plus their six children. The overlap seen between related mothers and children slightly exceeded that of unrelated pairs, though not significantly.

The gene calls are TRBV11-2 and TRBJ2-1, with D possibly being TRBD2 (7 bases). The sequence derives from a boy between 10 and 17 years old in good health. Specimen: blood. This CDR3 reads CASSFLRGGSGNEQFF. DNA for the CDR3: TGTGCCAGCAGCTTTTTAAGGGGGGGATCGGGGAATGAGCAGTTCTTC.